This T cell receptor (beta chain) was obtained from a study of shared clonotypes between healthy human individuals. Points from the study as a whole: It was observed that about 5% of naive CD4 clonotypes were shared across several donors. Relative to their counterparts shared across all four donors, non-shared clonotypes exhibited diminished generation probabilities.

The CDR3 spans 13 residues. CDR1 is MNHNY and CDR2 is SVGAGI in the germline V gene (reference sequence). With 2 bases removed from V and 7 bases from J, the gap between germline ends came to 11 bases. Note on this clone: Its antigen remains unidentified.

The assay was carried out at the deep level. The protocol was immunoSEQ multiplex PCR, while the TCRdb copy is restricted to in-frame clones and leaves out a portion. The sample holds millions of clones, about 95% seen once. The source material was naive CD4+ T cells sorted from blood. Subset meaning: CD45RA+ positively selected. The clonotype was recovered from a man between 18 and 35 years old in good health. The chain is built from TRBV6-6 and TRBJ1-2; possibly TRBD1 for D (6 bases). For the CDR3, the DNA is TGTGCCAGCAGTTACGGGCTGGGGGCTGGCTACACCTTC. Encoded protein: CASSYGLGAGYTF.